This T cell receptor beta chain was profiled in a study of immune evolution from preneoplasia to lung adenocarcinoma. With 6 bases removed from V and 5 bases from J, the gap between germline ends came to 11 bases. The CDR3 sequence is 11 residues long. In germline, CDR1 is DFQATT, CDR2 SNEGSKA (reference sequence). Method: immunoSEQ multiplex PCR; TCRdb's copy keeps in-frame clones and lacks some. The table records about 900 clones, 70% to 90% of them present only once. This clonotype was obtained from a person aged 60-80 years with lung adenocarcinoma. Material for sequencing was FFPE tissue from an adenomatous hyperplasia lung lesion. Subset of the sample: atypical adenomatous hyperplasia (AAH), lung preneoplasia. This chain joins TRBV20-1 and TRBJ2-7; D gene unclear. The CDR3 here is CSAAPWNEQYF. CDR3 sequence (DNA): TGCAGTGCCGCCCCATGGAACGAGCAGTACTTC.